This T cell receptor (beta chain) derives from a study of T-cell memory formation after mild COVID-19. In the case of this clonotype: Its antigen is unknown.

Findings and caveats of the study: Prior to infection, memory already included some responding clones, suggesting cross-reactive memory joined. CD4+ contracting clones were found mainly in CM and EM, and CD8+ ones in EMRA.

TCR alpha and TCR beta cDNA libraries carrying sample barcodes and UMIs came from 5'RACE with constant-segment primers. TCRdb independently ran MiXCR on the 5' RACE reads; one entry per CDR3 protein. The table shows 500,000 to 600,000 distinct CDR3 sequences, with more than 15% occurring only once. V trimming: 2 bases; J trimming: 7 bases; junction bases outside the gene matches: 14. The CDR3 is made up of 18 amino acids. Looked up from germline, CDR1 is MNHEY and CDR2 is SMNVEV (reference sequence). This rearrangement joins TRBV27 to TRBJ2-1; TRBD2 aligns across 10 bases. The sequencing input was PBMCs or a T cell subset sorted from them (not recorded which). This TCR came from an adult woman who had mild COVID-19 (a few samples of this study predate the infection). Cell type and time point are not known. CDR3 sequence (DNA): TGTGCCAGCAGTTTAAAGGTACCCGGGACTAGCGCAGAAAATGAGCAGTTCTTC. Residues: CASSLKVPGTSAENEQFF.